The next 25 T cell receptor beta chains were all read from a single sample in a study of tissue T cells after allogeneic stem cell transplantation. Libraries were prepared by immunoSEQ multiplex PCR; TCRdb keeps only in-frame clonotypes and omits some of them. The sample yields 25,000 to 35,000 clones, roughly 87% seen once. Sequences were derived from blood, sampled before transplantation. The source is a woman aged 18-50 years who later had graft-versus-host disease after an allogeneic stem cell transplant.

This chain uses TRBV24-1 with TRBJ2-3, with TRBD2 matching 14 bases. The CDR3 totals 17 residues. Germline CDR1 KGHDR, CDR2 SFDVKD. Trimming at V came to 4 bases and at J to 3 bases, leaving 5 bases not matched to a gene. The DNA of the CDR3 is TGTGCCACCAGTGACCGGACTAGCGGGGGGAGTACAGATACGCAGTATTTT. This codes for CATSDRTSGGSTDTQYF.

The V and J genes are TRBV10-3 and TRBJ1-1; tentative D call: TRBD1 (5 bases). Trimming took off 3 bases at V and 3 bases at J, with 14 bases between the two ends. Germline loops: CDR1 ENHRY, CDR2 SYGVKD. CDR3 length: 15 amino acids. In DNA form, the CDR3 reads TGTGCCATCAGTGACCCGATGGGGGGAGACACTGAAGCTTTCTTT. Translation gives CAISDPMGGDTEAFF.

This sequence joins TRBV7-2 and TRBJ2-7; maybe TRBD1 (5 bases). This CDR3 has 16 amino acids. Germline loops: CDR1 SGHTA, CDR2 FQGNSA. V gave up 0 bases and J gave up 0 bases, with 12 bases separating them. CDR3 protein: CASSLADSYFSYEQYF. The DNA of the CDR3 is TGTGCCAGCAGCTTAGCCGACAGTTATTTCTCCTACGAGCAGTACTTC.

V gene TRBV5-1 combines with J gene TRBJ2-7; D not resolved. Germline-derived CDR1 and CDR2 are SGHRS and YFSETQ. This CDR3 has 13 amino acids. V dropped 9 bases and J dropped 1 base, with 14 bases sitting between them. CDR3 sequence reads: CATSPPDSYEQYF. DNA of the CDR3: TGCGCCACTTCCCCCCCGGATTCCTACGAGCAGTACTTC.

The V call is TRBV9, the J call TRBJ2-1; D perhaps matches TRBD2 (6 bases). The germline CDR1 and CDR2 sequences are SGDLS and YYNGEE. The length of the CDR3 is 13 residues. With 5 bases removed from V and 5 bases from J, the gap between germline ends came to 11 bases. The CDR3 DNA is TGTGCCAGCAGAGGGACTGTAAACAATGAGCAGTTCTTC. This codes for CASRGTVNNEQFF.

V and J are TRBV7-9 and TRBJ2-1, with 8 bases lining up with TRBD1. Per germline, CDR1 SEHNR and CDR2 FQNEAQ (reference sequence). The CDR3 is made up of 16 amino acids. J gave up 3 bases and V 5 bases, and 9 bases lay outside the gene matches. DNA of the CDR3: TGTGCCAGCAGCACGGCCGTCGGACAGGGCTACAATGAGCAGTTCTTC. This gives the protein CASSTAVGQGYNEQFF.

This clone was observed a few times. The chain combines TRBV4-1 with TRBJ1-4, with D possibly TRBD1 on 6 matching bases. The V and J ends lost 4 bases and 3 bases respectively, with 15 bases between them. CDR1 is MGHRA and CDR2 is YSYEKL in the germline V gene. The CDR3 has 16 residues. CDR3 sequence reads: CASSPFTGSPNEKLFF. As DNA, the CDR3 is TGCGCCAGCAGCCCGTTTACAGGGTCCCCTAATGAAAAACTGTTTTTT.

In this sample, this clone turned up once. The chain has TRBV27 and TRBJ2-7; TRBD1 matches at 11 bases. The CDR3 is 17 amino acids. Germline-derived CDR1 and CDR2 are MNHEY and SMNVEV (reference sequence). The J segment lost 3 bases and the V segment lost 5 bases, leaving 12 bases of the junction unmatched. CDR3 residues: CASSTTGQGVRGYEQYF. DNA of the CDR3: TGTGCCAGCAGTACTACGGGACAGGGGGTTAGGGGCTACGAGCAGTACTTC.

V usage is TRBV28 and J usage is TRBJ1-1; no reliable D call. With 5 bases removed from V and 2 bases from J, the gap between germline ends came to 15 bases. There are 15 residues in the CDR3. Per germline, CDR1 MDHEN and CDR2 SYDVKM. CDR3 amino acids: CASSRTGLGNTEAFF. CDR3 DNA: TGTGCCAGCAGTAGGACCGGACTAGGTAACACTGAAGCTTTCTTT. The whole variable domain, remainder taken from reference TRBV28 and TRBJ1-1, is DVKVTQSSRYLVKRTGEKVFLECVQDMDHENMFWYRQDPGLGLRLIYFSYDVKMKEKGDIPEGYSVSREKKERFSLILESASTNQTSMYLCASSRTGLGNTEAFFGQGTRLTVV.

The chain is built from TRBV12-3 or TRBV12-4 and TRBJ2-3; 8 bases agree with TRBD2. Trimming removed 9 bases from V and 6 bases from J; junction bases left unmatched: 8. The CDR3 length is 13 residues. The CDR3 nucleotides read TGTGCCAGTAAAGCGGGGGTGGGGGATACGCAGTATTTT. Translation: CASKAGVGDTQYF.

The chain employs TRBV20-1 and TRBJ2-1; D might be TRBD2 (6 bases). The CDR3 is 16 residues long. CDR1 DFQATT and CDR2 SNEGSKA come from the germline V gene (reference sequence). Trimming left V 3 bases short and J 1 base short, with 16 bases between. The CDR3 coding sequence is TGCAGTGCTAGTAGATCCGGGGGACGTTCCTACAATGAGCAGTTCTTC. Protein product: CSASRSGGRSYNEQFF.

This chain uses TRBV19 with TRBJ2-1, with TRBD2 as a possible D gene (6 bases). Trimming removed 1 base from V and 4 bases from J, with 11 bases in between. CDR3 length: 15 amino acids. Per germline, CDR1 LNHDA and CDR2 SQIVND (reference sequence). As DNA, the CDR3 is TGTGCCAGTAGTATAGGGGCAGGGAGGTACAATGAGCAGTTCTTC. This sequence encodes CASSIGAGRYNEQFF. The full variable domain, its missing parts supplied by reference TRBV19 and TRBJ2-1, is DGGITQSPKYLFRKEGQNVTLSCEQNLNHDAMYWYRQDPGQGLRLIYYSQIVNDFQKGDIAEGYSVSREKKESFPLTVTSAQKNPTAFYLCASSIGAGRYNEQFFGPGTRLTVL.

This clone was seen once. The genes are TRBV19 and TRBJ1-5; D gene uncertain. Germline loops: CDR1 LNHDA, CDR2 SQIVND (reference sequence). V lost 3 bases and J lost 6, with 9 bases in between. The CDR3 has 13 residues. CDR3 amino acids: CASSIFVGQPQHF. DNA of the CDR3: TGTGCCAGTAGTATTTTTGTCGGTCAGCCCCAGCATTTT.

The gene calls are TRBV5-6 and TRBJ1-2; D remains ambiguous. CDR3 length: 13 amino acids. Germline V lookup: CDR1 SGHDT, CDR2 YYEEEE. The V and J ends lost 0 bases and 2 bases respectively, with 5 bases between them. The CDR3 loop reads CASSLGQNYGYTF. Written as DNA, the CDR3 is TGTGCCAGCAGCTTGGGCCAGAACTATGGCTACACCTTC.

This clone is judged medium-sized. The chain is built from TRBV6-2 or TRBV6-3 and TRBJ1-6; 11 bases align to TRBD1. This CDR3 spans 14 amino acids. CDR1 is MNHEY and CDR2 is SVGEGT in the germline V gene. The V segment lost 2 bases and the J segment 9 bases; nucleotides outside the gene matches: 0. The CDR3 spells CASSYGQGASPLHF. CDR3 nucleotide sequence: TGTGCCAGCAGTTACGGACAGGGGGCTTCACCCCTCCACTTT.

V and J are TRBV10-3 and TRBJ1-2; D not certain. Trimming pared 2 bases from V and 4 bases from J, leaving 14 bases between. This CDR3 contains 15 residues. Germline CDR1 and CDR2: ENHRY and SYGVKD. As DNA, the CDR3 is TGTGCCATCAGTGAGGGAGGGTCGGGAGGCTATGGCTACACCTTC. It specifies CAISEGGSGGYGYTF.

This chain connects TRBV9 to TRBJ2-7; maybe TRBD1 (6 bases). The V end lost 0 bases, the J end lost 0 bases, and 10 bases lay between the germline ends. CDR3 size: 15 residues. Germline V gene data show CDR1 as SGDLS and CDR2 as YYNGEE. Here the CDR3 reads CASSVGAGASYEQYF. As DNA, the CDR3 is TGTGCCAGCAGCGTAGGGGCAGGGGCCTCCTACGAGCAGTACTTC.

V usage is TRBV6-5 and J usage is TRBJ1-4; D unresolved. Trimming removed 6 bases at V and 6 bases at J, with 14 bases between. CDR1 is MNHEY, CDR2 SVGAGI, per germline. The CDR3 covers 14 residues. In DNA, the CDR3 is TGTGCCAGCAGCGACCCAGCGAGGGATGAAAAACTGTTTTTT. As protein: CASSDPARDEKLFF.

The rearrangement joins TRBV27 to TRBJ1-6; D remains unclear. CDR1 is MNHEY, CDR2 SMNVEV, per germline (reference sequence). V lost 3 bases and J lost 8, with 14 bases in between. CDR3 length equals 15 residues. The CDR3 loop is CASSFRDPGYSPLHF. CDR3 nucleotide sequence: TGTGCCAGCAGTTTTCGGGATCCCGGCTATTCACCCCTCCACTTT.

This chain joins TRBV5-1 and TRBJ2-7, with 11 bases that match TRBD1. After removal of 4 bases from V and 7 bases from J, the junction contained 7 bases not matched to a gene. Germline V gives CDR1 SGHRS, CDR2 YFSETQ. This CDR3 is built from 14 residues. The CDR3, as DNA: TGCGCCAGCAGCCCAGCGGACAGGGGGCGTGAGCAGTACTTC. It codes for CASSPADRGREQYF. The full variable domain, with the rest looked up from reference TRBV5-1 and TRBJ2-7, is KAGVTQTPRYLIKTRGQQVTLSCSPISGHRSVSWYQQTPGQGLQFLFEYFSETQRNKGNFPGRFSGRQFSNSRSEMNVSTLELGDSALYLCASSPADRGREQYFGPGTRLTVT.

The V gene is TRBV6-2 or TRBV6-3, the J gene TRBJ2-7, with a possible D match to TRBD2 (5 bases). Trimming pared 4 bases from V and 7 bases from J, leaving 8 bases between. CDR3 length: 11 amino acids. Germline lookup yields CDR1 MNHEY and CDR2 SVGEGT. The CDR3, as DNA: TGTGCCAGCAGTTTTGGCGGGGAGCAGTACTTC. Its protein product is CASSFGGEQYF.

The chain joins TRBV5-1 to TRBJ1-2, with TRBD1 matching over 8 bases. After removal of 6 bases from V and 3 bases from J, the junction contained 4 bases not matched to a gene. Per the germline V gene, CDR1 is SGHRS and CDR2 is YFSETQ. There are 13 residues in the CDR3. The CDR3 coding sequence is TGCGCCAGCACCAAGGACAGGGACTATGGCTACACCTTC. Translating it yields CASTKDRDYGYTF.

As to this clone: This sample also contains other DNA sequences that code for the same CDR3. This chain joins TRBV27 and TRBJ2-1; D gene unclear. With 5 bases removed from V and 6 bases from J, the gap between germline ends came to 20 bases. CDR3 length: 16 amino acids. Germline CDR1 is MNHEY and CDR2 is SMNVEV (reference sequence). DNA of the CDR3: TGTGCCAGCAGTCCTTACGTACCTGAACCCTCCAATGAGCAGTTCTTC. Its protein product is CASSPYVPEPSNEQFF.

The chain has TRBV10-3 and TRBJ2-7; the match to TRBD1 covers 9 bases. This CDR3 spans 13 amino acids. From germline, CDR1 is ENHRY and CDR2 SYGVKD. The J segment lost 3 bases and the V segment lost 9 bases, leaving 6 bases of the junction unmatched. CDR3 protein: CAMREGQGYEQYF. The CDR3 nucleotides are TGTGCCATGAGAGAGGGACAGGGCTACGAGCAGTACTTC.

V usage is TRBV3-1 (or the pseudogene TRBV3-2) and J usage is TRBJ2-1, with 10 nucleotides matching TRBD2. Trimming took 3 bases from V and 0 from J; bases not matched to a gene: 11. The CDR3 extends over 19 amino acids. Per germline, CDR1 LGHDT and CDR2 YNNKEL (reference sequence). The CDR3 sequence is CASSHEGLALRSSYNEQFF. CDR3 bases: TGTGCCAGCAGCCACGAGGGACTAGCGCTACGGAGCTCCTACAATGAGCAGTTCTTC.